This T cell receptor (beta chain) comes out of a study of blood T cell repertoires in COVID-19. Overall study context: Sites across the United States, Italy and Spain contributed samples from acute and convalescent COVID-19. From T cells, B-cell-depleted T cells, or PBMCs came the material, which was cDNA or gDNA.

Germline CDR1 MDHEN, CDR2 SYDVKM. This CDR3 is 12 amino acids long. The V end was cut by 6 bases, the J end by 9 bases, with 12 bases between. Per the original methods: Amplified reference gene primers provided the basis for estimating nucleated cell counts. This table comes from immunoSEQ multiplex PCR, and its TCRdb copy is limited to in-frame clones, with some not included. V, J and clone size derive from that table, while D and trimming were established from the DNA sequence. The repertoire holds 250,000 to 350,000 clones, with around 89% as singletons. The sequenced sample consisted of peripheral blood. The TCR sequence derives from a man aged 30 to 45 with acute or convalescent COVID-19. This chain uses TRBV28 with TRBJ2-1; D is perhaps TRBD1 (6 bases). CDR3 sequence (DNA): TGTGCCAGCAGCCGGCCAGGGGCTGAGCAGTTCTTC. Translated, it gives CASSRPGAEQFF.